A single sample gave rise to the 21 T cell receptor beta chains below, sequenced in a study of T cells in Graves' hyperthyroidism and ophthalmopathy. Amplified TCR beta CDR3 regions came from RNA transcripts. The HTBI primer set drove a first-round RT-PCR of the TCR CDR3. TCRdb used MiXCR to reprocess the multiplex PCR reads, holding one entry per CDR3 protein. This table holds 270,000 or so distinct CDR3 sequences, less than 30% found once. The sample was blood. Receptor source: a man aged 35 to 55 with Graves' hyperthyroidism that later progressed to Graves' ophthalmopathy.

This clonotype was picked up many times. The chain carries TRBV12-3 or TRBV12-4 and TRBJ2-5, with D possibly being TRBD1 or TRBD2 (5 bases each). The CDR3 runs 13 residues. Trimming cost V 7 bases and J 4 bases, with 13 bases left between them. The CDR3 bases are TGTGCCAGCACCCCCTGGGGGACAGAGACCCAGTACTTC. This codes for CASTPWGTETQYF.

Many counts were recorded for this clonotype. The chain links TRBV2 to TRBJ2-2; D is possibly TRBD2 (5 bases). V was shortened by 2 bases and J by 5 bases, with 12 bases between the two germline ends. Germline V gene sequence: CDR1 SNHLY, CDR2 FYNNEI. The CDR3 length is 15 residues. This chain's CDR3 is CASSESTTRTGELFF. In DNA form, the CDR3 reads TGTGCCAGCAGTGAATCTACCACTAGAACCGGGGAGCTGTTTTTT.

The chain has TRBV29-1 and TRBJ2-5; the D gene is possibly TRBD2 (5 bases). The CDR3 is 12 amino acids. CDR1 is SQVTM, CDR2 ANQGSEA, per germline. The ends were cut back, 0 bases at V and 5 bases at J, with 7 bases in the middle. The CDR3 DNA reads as TGCAGCGTTGAAGATCCGGGGGAGACCCAGTACTTC. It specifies CSVEDPGETQYF.

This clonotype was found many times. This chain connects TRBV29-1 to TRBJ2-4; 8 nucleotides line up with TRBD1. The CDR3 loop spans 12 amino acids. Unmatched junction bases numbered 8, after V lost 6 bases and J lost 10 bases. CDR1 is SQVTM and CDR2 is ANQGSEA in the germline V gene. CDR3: CSVSQGDRIQYF. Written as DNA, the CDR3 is TGCAGCGTGTCACAGGGGGATAGGATTCAGTACTTC.

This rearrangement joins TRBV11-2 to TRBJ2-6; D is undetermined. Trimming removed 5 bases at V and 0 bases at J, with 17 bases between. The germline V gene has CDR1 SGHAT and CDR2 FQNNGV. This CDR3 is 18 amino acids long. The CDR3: CASSVPFGPLSGANVLTF. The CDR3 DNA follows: TGTGCCAGCAGCGTCCCGTTCGGTCCCCTCTCTGGGGCCAACGTCCTGACTTTC.

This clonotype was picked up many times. The CDR3 DNA is TGTGCCAGCAGCTTAGCGGCCGGAGAGTATCAGCCCCAGCATTTT. Translation gives CASSLAAGEYQPQHF. The V call is TRBV7-6, the J call TRBJ1-5; no clear D gene. Germline values: CDR1 SGHVS, CDR2 FNYEAQ. V was trimmed by 0 bases and J by 5 bases, leaving 11 bases between them. CDR3 length: 15 residues.

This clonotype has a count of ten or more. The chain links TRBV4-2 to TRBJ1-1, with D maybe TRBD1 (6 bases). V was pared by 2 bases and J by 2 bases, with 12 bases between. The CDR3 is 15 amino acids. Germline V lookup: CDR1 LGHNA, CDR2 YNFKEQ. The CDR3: CASSQQPGVNTEAFF. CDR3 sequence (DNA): TGTGCCAGCAGCCAACAACCAGGGGTCAACACTGAAGCTTTCTTT.

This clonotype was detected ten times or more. CDR3 region: CASSPLAGRLTGELFF. CDR3 DNA: TGTGCCAGCAGTCCCCTAGCGGGACGATTGACCGGGGAGCTGTTTTTT. The chain uses TRBV12-3 or TRBV12-4 and TRBJ2-2; 9 bases align to TRBD2. V gave up 5 bases and J gave up 5 bases; unmatched junction bases: 9. The CDR3 consists of 16 residues.

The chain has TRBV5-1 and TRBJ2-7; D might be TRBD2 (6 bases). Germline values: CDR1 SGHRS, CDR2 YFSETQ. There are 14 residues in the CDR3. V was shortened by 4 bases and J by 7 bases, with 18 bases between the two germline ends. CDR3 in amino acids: CASSPGLVKLEQYF. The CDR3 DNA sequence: TGCGCCAGCAGCCCGGGACTGGTCAAACTTGAGCAGTACTTC.

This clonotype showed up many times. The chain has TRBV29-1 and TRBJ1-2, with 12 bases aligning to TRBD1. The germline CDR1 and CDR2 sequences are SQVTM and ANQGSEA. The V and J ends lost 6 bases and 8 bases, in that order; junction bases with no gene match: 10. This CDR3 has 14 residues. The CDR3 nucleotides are TGCAGCGTCCTGGGGACAGGGGGCGCAGGGGGCTACACCTTC. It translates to CSVLGTGGAGGYTF.

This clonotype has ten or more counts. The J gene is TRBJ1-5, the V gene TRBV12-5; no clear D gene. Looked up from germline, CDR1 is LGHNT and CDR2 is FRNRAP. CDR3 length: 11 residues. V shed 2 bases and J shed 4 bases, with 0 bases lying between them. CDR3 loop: CASGLNQPQHF. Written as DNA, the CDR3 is TGTGCTAGTGGTTTGAATCAGCCCCAGCATTTT.

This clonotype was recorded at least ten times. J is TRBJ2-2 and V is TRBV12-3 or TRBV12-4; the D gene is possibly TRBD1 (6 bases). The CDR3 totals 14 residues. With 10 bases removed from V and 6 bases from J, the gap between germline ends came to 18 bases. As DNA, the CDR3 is TGTGCCACAGGGGTAGTTCGTGGAGCCGGGGAGCTGTTTTTT. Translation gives CATGVVRGAGELFF.

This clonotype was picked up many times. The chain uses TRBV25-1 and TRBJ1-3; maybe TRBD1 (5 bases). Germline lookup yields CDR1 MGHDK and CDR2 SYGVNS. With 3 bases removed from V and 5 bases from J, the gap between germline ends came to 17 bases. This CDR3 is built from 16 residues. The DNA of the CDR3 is TGTGCCAGCAGTGACCTGGGACGGCTTAACAGAAACACCATATATTTT. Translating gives CASSDLGRLNRNTIYF.

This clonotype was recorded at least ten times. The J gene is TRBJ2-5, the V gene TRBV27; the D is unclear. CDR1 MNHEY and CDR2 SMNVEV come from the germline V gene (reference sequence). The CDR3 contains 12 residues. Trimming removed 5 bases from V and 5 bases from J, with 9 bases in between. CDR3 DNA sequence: TGTGCCAGCAGTGCTAAATCGGAGACCCAGTACTTC. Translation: CASSAKSETQYF.

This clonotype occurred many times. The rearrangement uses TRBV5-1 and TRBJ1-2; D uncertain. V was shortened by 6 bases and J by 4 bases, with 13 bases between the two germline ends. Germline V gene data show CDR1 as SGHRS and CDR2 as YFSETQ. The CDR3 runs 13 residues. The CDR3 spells CASTGNAGYGYTF. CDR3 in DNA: TGCGCCAGCACGGGAAATGCCGGCTATGGCTACACCTTC. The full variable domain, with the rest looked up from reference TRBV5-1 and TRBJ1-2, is KAGVTQTPRYLIKTRGQQVTLSCSPISGHRSVSWYQQTPGQGLQFLFEYFSETQRNKGNFPGRFSGRQFSNSRSEMNVSTLELGDSALYLCASTGNAGYGYTFGSGTRLTVV.

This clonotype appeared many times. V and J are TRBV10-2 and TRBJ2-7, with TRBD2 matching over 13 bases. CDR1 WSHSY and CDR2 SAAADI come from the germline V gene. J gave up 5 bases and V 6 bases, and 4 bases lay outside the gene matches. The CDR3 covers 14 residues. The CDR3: CASRGLAGVDEQYF. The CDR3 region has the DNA TGCGCCAGCAGAGGACTAGCGGGAGTGGACGAGCAGTACTTC.

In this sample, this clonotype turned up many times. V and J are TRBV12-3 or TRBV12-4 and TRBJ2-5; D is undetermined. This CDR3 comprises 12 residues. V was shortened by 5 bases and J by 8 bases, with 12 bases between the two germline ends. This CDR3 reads CASSTGGDTQYF. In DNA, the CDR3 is TGTGCCAGCAGTACGGGTGGGGATACCCAGTACTTC.

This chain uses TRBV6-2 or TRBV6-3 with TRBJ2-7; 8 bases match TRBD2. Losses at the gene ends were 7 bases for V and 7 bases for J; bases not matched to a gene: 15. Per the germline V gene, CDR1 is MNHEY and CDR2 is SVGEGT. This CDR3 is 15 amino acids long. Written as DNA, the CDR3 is TGTGCCAGCACCCACCGACTAGCGCCTTTGGAGGAGCAGTACTTC. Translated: CASTHRLAPLEEQYF.

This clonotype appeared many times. CDR3 in amino acids: CASSMIGFGETQYF. Written as DNA, the CDR3 is TGTGCCAGTAGCATGATAGGTTTTGGAGAGACCCAGTACTTC. The V gene is TRBV19, the J gene TRBJ2-5; D is unresolved. Germline CDR1 reads LNHDA; CDR2 reads SQIVND (reference sequence). The CDR3 covers 14 residues. Trimming left V 6 bases short and J 4 bases short, with 15 bases between.

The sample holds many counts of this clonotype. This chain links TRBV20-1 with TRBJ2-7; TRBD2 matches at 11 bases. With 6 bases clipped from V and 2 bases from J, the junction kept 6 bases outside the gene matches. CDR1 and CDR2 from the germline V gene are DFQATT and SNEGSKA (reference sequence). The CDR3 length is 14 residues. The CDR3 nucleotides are TGCAGTGCGAGCCCTAGCGGGAGGACCTACGAGCAGTACTTC. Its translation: CSASPSGRTYEQYF.

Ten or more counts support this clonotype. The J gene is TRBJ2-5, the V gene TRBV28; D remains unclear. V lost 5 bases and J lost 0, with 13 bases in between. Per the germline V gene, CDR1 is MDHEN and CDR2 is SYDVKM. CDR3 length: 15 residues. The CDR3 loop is CASSPSGSNQETQYF. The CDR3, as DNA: TGTGCCAGCAGTCCCAGTGGCTCAAACCAAGAGACCCAGTACTTC. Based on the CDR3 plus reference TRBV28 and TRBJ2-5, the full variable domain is DVKVTQSSRYLVKRTGEKVFLECVQDMDHENMFWYRQDPGLGLRLIYFSYDVKMKEKGDIPEGYSVSREKKERFSLILESASTNQTSMYLCASSPSGSNQETQYFGPGTRLLVL.